This T cell receptor beta chain was profiled in a study of blood T cell repertoires in COVID-19 (dated by TCRdb to about 2020). In terms of the full investigation: Samples from collaborators originated in the United States, Italy and Spain and spanned both the acute and convalescent phases of COVID-19. The material from the prospective study consisted of cDNA or gDNA derived from T cells, B-cell-depleted T cells, or PBMCs. The dataset comprised deeply sampled blood TCRbeta repertoires from subjects exposed to, actively infected with, or recovered from COVID-19. The repertoires were made available in a free public database intended to serve as a resource for research on the immune response to SARS-CoV-2. The samples were drawn from two sources: the first 160 participants of the ongoing ImmuneRACE study, and 950 to 1,500 subjects contributed by 6 global collaborators. Nearly every sample came with metadata listing a de-identified subject ID, COVID-19 status, age in years and sex. Where available, HLA class I and class II types were obtained from metadata supplied by the sample provider rather than from assay-based typing. General study outcomes and caveats: Clinical and demographic metadata were provided uncurated, with the amount varying by source and participant.

TCRbeta CDR3 regions were amplified from genomic DNA using the immunoSEQ Assay, a bias-controlled multiplex PCR. In the paper's pipeline: Nucleated cell counts per sample were estimated from amplification of reference gene primers within the assay. To quantify the absolute abundance of each unique TCRbeta CDR3 rearrangement, sequence reads were collapsed and filtered. For each sample, productive Simpson clonality was calculated as the square root of Simpson's diversity index over productive rearrangements. In its TCRdb copy, this immuneACCESS table keeps in-frame sequences only and misses some clones. Where compared with another copy, unresolved V genes explain less than half of these, and the others have no known cause. V and J calls and clone size follow that table, whereas D and trimming were derived from the DNA. The sample table records some 190,000 clones; roughly 81% of these occur just once. Of the sample, more than 9.5% falls within the top ten clones.

At one collaborating source in Seattle, patients were enrolled during active infection and were followed longitudinally through the course of disease. The collaborating institutions used their own protocols to collect whole blood in K2EDTA tubes. Collaborator samples were shipped for TCRbeta analysis as frozen whole blood, isolated PBMCs, or DNA extracted from either sample type. The CDR3 holds 16 amino acids from the cysteine to the phenylalanine. Only CDR3 DNA is held: 48 bases, read in frame from base 1. From the germline V gene, CDR1 is MDHEN and CDR2 is SYDVKM. V lost 3 bases and J lost 6 bases; the stretch between them is 18 bases long. A single count supports this clone. Which antigen it targets is not known. Base qualities are not at hand, and no much larger clone is one base apart.

The receptor comes from a middle-aged woman with COVID-19, enrolled during active disease. Sample: peripheral blood. The chain employs TRBV28 and TRBJ1-5; TRBD1 might be the D gene, on 5 matching bases. The CDR3 protein is CASSLAGRIVTQPQHF. The DNA sequence is given as TGTGCCAGCAGTTTGGCAGGGAGGATTGTCACTCAGCCCCAGCATTTT.